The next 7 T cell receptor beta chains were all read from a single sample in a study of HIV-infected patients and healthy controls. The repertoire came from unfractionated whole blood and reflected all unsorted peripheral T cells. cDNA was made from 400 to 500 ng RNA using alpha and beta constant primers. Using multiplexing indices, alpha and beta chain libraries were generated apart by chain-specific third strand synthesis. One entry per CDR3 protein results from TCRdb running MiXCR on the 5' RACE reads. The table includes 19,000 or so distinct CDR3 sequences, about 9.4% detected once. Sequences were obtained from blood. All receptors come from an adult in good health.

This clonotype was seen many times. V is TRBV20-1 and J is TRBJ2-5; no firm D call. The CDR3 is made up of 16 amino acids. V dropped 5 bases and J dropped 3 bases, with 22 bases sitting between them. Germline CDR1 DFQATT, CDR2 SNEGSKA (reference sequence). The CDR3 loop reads CSAPPTLDLLEETQYF. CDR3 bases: TGCAGTGCTCCACCAACGTTGGATTTGCTAGAAGAGACCCAGTACTTC.

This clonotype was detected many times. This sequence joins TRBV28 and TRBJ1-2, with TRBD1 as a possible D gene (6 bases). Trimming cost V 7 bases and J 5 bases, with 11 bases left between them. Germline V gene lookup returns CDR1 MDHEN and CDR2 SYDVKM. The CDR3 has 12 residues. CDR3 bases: TGTGCCAGCACTCGTCAGGGGTATGGCTACACCTTC. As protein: CASTRQGYGYTF.

CDR3 loop: CASRGVDTQYF. In DNA form, the CDR3 reads TGTGCCAGCAGGGGGGTTGATACGCAGTATTTT. The chain combines TRBV2 with TRBJ2-3; D possibly matches TRBD1 or TRBD2 (5 bases each). This CDR3 region has 11 residues. V was trimmed by 6 bases and J by 6 bases, leaving 7 bases between them. The germline CDR1 and CDR2 sequences are SNHLY and FYNNEI.

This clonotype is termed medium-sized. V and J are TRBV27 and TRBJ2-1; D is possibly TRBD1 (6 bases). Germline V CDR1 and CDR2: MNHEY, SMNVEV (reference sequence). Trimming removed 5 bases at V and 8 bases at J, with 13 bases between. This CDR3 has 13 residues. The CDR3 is CASSLQGGYEQFF. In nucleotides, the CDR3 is TGTGCCAGCAGTCTACAGGGTGGGTATGAGCAGTTCTTC.

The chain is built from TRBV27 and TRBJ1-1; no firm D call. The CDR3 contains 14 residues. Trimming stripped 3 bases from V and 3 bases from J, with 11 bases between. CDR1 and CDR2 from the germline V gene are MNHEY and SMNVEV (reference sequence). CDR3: CASSFRGSYTEAFF. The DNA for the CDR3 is TGTGCCAGCAGTTTCAGAGGATCCTACACTGAAGCTTTCTTT.

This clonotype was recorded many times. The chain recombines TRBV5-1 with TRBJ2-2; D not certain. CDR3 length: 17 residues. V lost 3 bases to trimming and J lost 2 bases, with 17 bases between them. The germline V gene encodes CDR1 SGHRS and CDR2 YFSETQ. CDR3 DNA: TGCGCCAGCAGCTGGAGAGCAACAAACCCAAACACCGGGGAGCTGTTTTTT. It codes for CASSWRATNPNTGELFF.

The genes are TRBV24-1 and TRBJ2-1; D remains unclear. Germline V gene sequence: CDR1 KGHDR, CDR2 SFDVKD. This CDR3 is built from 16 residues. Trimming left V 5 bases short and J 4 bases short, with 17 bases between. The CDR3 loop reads CATSGGPAEWYNEQFF. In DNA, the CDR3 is TGTGCCACCAGTGGTGGACCCGCCGAATGGTACAATGAGCAGTTCTTC.